Shown below are 25 T cell receptor beta chains from a single sample sequenced in a study of response to subunit inactivated influenza vaccine. TCRdb passed the RT-PCR reads through MiXCR, listing each CDR3 protein once. The sample records roughly 700,000 distinct CDR3 sequences, roughly 14% being singletons. Sequences were derived from PBMCs from blood, sampled 14 to 15 days before vaccination. The receptors come from a man aged 50 or older who received an inactivated influenza vaccine.

This clonotype was counted many times. The gene calls are TRBV29-1 and TRBJ2-7, with 10 bases matching TRBD2. The CDR3 length is 15 residues. V lost 0 bases to trimming and J lost 4 bases; unmatched junction nucleotides: 6. CDR1 is SQVTM and CDR2 is ANQGSEA in the germline V gene. CDR3 DNA: TGCAGCGTTGAAGATTGGGCTAGCGGGAGTTACGAGCAGTACTTC. Translating it yields CSVEDWASGSYEQYF.

The V and J genes are TRBV25-1 and TRBJ2-1; perhaps TRBD2 as D (5 bases). Trimming stripped 7 bases from V and 0 bases from J, with 10 bases between. CDR3 length equals 14 residues. Germline-derived CDR1 and CDR2 are MGHDK and SYGVNS. The CDR3 loop reads CASIRSGSYNEQFF. CDR3 bases: TGTGCCAGCATTAGAAGCGGCTCCTACAATGAGCAGTTCTTC.

This clonotype was seen at least ten times. The chain recombines TRBV20-1 with TRBJ2-5, with 9 bases lining up with TRBD1. The CDR3 runs 13 residues. Germline V lookup: CDR1 DFQATT, CDR2 SNEGSKA (reference sequence). Germline trimming cut 2 bases from V and 9 bases from J; bases unmatched to any gene: 7. CDR3 in DNA: TGCAGTGCTAGACAACAGGGGGCCCCCTCCCAGTACTTC. Its translation is CSARQQGAPSQYF.

This clonotype was detected ten times or more. The gene calls are TRBV30 and TRBJ2-5, with D hard to call. V lost 0 bases and J 4 bases, leaving 9 bases between the germline ends. CDR1 is GTSNPN and CDR2 is SVGIG in the germline V gene (reference sequence). The CDR3 is made up of 13 amino acids. CDR3 in amino acids: CAWSVTRTETQYF. The CDR3 region has the DNA TGTGCCTGGAGTGTAACCAGAACAGAGACCCAGTACTTC.

The rearrangement joins TRBV20-1 to TRBJ1-5; maybe TRBD1 (5 bases). Germline CDR1 is DFQATT and CDR2 is SNEGSKA (reference sequence). V gave up 6 bases and J gave up 3 bases, with 12 bases separating them. CDR3 length: 13 amino acids. CDR3 coding DNA: TGCAGTGCAAAGAGGGGCCCCAATCAGCCCCAGCATTTT. Translation: CSAKRGPNQPQHF.

This clonotype was detected a few times. This rearrangement joins TRBV7-2 to TRBJ1-1; D is uncertain. This CDR3 region has 15 residues. CDR1 is SGHTA, CDR2 FQGNSA, per germline. The ends were cut back, 2 bases at V and 0 bases at J, with 10 bases in the middle. This CDR3 is CASSLLPPVNTEAFF. The DNA of the CDR3 is TGTGCCAGCAGCTTACTCCCTCCTGTGAACACTGAAGCTTTCTTT. The full variable domain, rest sourced from reference TRBV7-2 and TRBJ1-1, is GAGVSQSPSNKVTEKGKDVELRCDPISGHTALYWYRQSLGQGLEFLIYFQGNSAPDKSGLPSDRFSAERTGGSVSTLTIQRTQQEDSAVYLCASSLLPPVNTEAFFGQGTRLTVV.

This clonotype was detected many times. The chain recombines TRBV7-3 with TRBJ2-3; TRBD2 aligns across 8 bases. Per the germline V gene, CDR1 is SGHTA and CDR2 is FQGTGA. This CDR3 comprises 14 residues. V shed 1 base, J shed 6 bases, and the junction held 3 bases outside the gene matches. The CDR3 reads CASSLMGLGDTQYF. In nucleotides, the CDR3 is TGTGCCAGCAGCTTAATGGGACTAGGGGATACGCAGTATTTT.

V usage is TRBV5-5 and J usage is TRBJ2-5, with D possibly matching TRBD1 (5 bases). The CDR3 spans 14 residues. Germline CDR1 SGHKS, CDR2 YYEKEE (reference sequence). The germline V and J ends were trimmed by 3 bases and 5 bases, with 14 bases remaining between them. The CDR3 is CASSSRGAGETQYF. CDR3 sequence (DNA): TGTGCCAGCAGCTCCCGTGGGGCCGGGGAGACCCAGTACTTC.

The chain joins TRBV18 to TRBJ2-5; 9 bases match TRBD2. J lost 5 bases, V lost 6 bases, and 10 bases had no gene match. This CDR3 region has 15 residues. From germline, CDR1 is KGHSH and CDR2 LQKENI. In DNA form, the CDR3 reads TGTGCCAGCTCCCCTCTAGCGGGACCGGTGGAGACCCAGTACTTC. Encoded protein: CASSPLAGPVETQYF.

In this sample, this clonotype turned up many times. V gene TRBV4-3 combines with J gene TRBJ2-6; no firm D call. The CDR3 consists of 17 residues. In germline, CDR1 is LGHNA, CDR2 YSLEER. V dropped 0 bases and J dropped 1 base, with 10 bases sitting between them. DNA for the CDR3: TGCGCCAGCAGCCAAGAGGTAGGGTTTTCTGGGGCCAACGTCCTGACTTTC. This codes for CASSQEVGFSGANVLTF.

In this sample, this clonotype turned up a few times. The chain is built from TRBV20-1 and TRBJ1-5; D uncertain. The germline V gene encodes CDR1 DFQATT and CDR2 SNEGSKA (reference sequence). Trimming shortened V by 0 bases and J by 2 bases, and 8 bases separated the two germline ends. This CDR3 comprises 14 residues. DNA of the CDR3: TGCAGTGCTAGAGAGGCGGGCGGCAATCAGCCCCAGCATTTT. It codes for CSAREAGGNQPQHF.

This clonotype has more than one count but fewer than ten. Relative to the germline gene, one junction end is altered; a read error may explain this. J is TRBJ2-2 and V is TRBV7-7; 7 nucleotides agree with TRBD2. Germline V gene data show CDR1 as SSHAT and CDR2 as FNYEAQ (reference sequence). The CDR3 runs 16 residues. The CDR3 here is CASSAGRGLDTGELFF. The CDR3, as DNA: TGTGCTAGCAGCGCGGGGCGGGGGTTGGACACCGGGGAGCTGTTTTTT.

The CDR3 is CASSYSSGMTYNEQFF. The CDR3 bases are TGTGCCAGCAGTTACTCAAGCGGGATGACCTACAATGAGCAGTTCTTC. The gene calls are TRBV6-2 or TRBV6-3 and TRBJ2-1; 7 bases line up with TRBD2. This CDR3 comprises 16 residues. The ends lost 0 bases at V and 2 bases at J; junction bases unmatched: 4. Germline CDR1 and CDR2: MNHEY and SVGEGT.

Only a few counts were recorded for this clonotype. The chain combines TRBV28 with TRBJ2-7; either TRBD1 or TRBD2 may supply D (5 bases each). The CDR3 consists of 16 residues. Trimming pared 6 bases from V and 5 bases from J, leaving 23 bases between. Germline CDR1 is MDHEN and CDR2 is SYDVKM. The CDR3 bases are TGTGCCAGCAGACCTATAGGGTTAGACGGGACCCACGAGCAGTACTTC. Its protein is CASRPIGLDGTHEQYF. The entire variable domain, with the rest obtained from reference TRBV28 and TRBJ2-7, is as follows: DVKVTQSSRYLVKRTGEKVFLECVQDMDHENMFWYRQDPGLGLRLIYFSYDVKMKEKGDIPEGYSVSREKKERFSLILESASTNQTSMYLCASRPIGLDGTHEQYFGPGTRLTVT.

The chain recombines TRBV6-1 with TRBJ2-7; no firm D call. This CDR3 has 13 residues. Germline CDR1 reads MNHNS; CDR2 reads SASEGT. Trimming cost V 5 bases and J 2 bases, with 10 bases left between them. The CDR3 DNA follows: TGTGCCAGCAGTCAGACACCTACCTACGAGCAGTACTTC. The encoded protein is CASSQTPTYEQYF.

The chain links TRBV10-3 to TRBJ1-1; 9 bases map to TRBD1. With 4 bases clipped from V and 4 bases from J, the junction kept 4 bases outside the gene matches. In germline, CDR1 is ENHRY, CDR2 SYGVKD. CDR3 length equals 14 residues. CDR3 sequence: CAISGDRVGTEAFF. In nucleotides, the CDR3 is TGTGCCATCAGTGGGGACAGGGTTGGCACTGAAGCTTTCTTT.

This clonotype was recorded at least ten times. V is TRBV29-1 and J is TRBJ2-7; D unclear. The germline V gene encodes CDR1 SQVTM and CDR2 ANQGSEA. The CDR3 consists of 13 residues. The CDR3 nucleotides read TGCTCAGTGAAATCTGGGCTCTCCTACGAGCAGTACTTC. Protein product: CSVKSGLSYEQYF.

The V and J genes are TRBV20-1 and TRBJ1-1; a possible D gene is TRBD1 (6 bases). The germline gives CDR1 DFQATT, CDR2 SNEGSKA (reference sequence). The CDR3 extends over 15 amino acids. The V end lost 4 bases, the J end lost 0 bases, and 15 bases lay between the germline ends. The CDR3 sequence is CSATTRTAMNTEAFF. CDR3 nucleotides: TGCAGTGCTACAACACGGACAGCCATGAACACTGAAGCTTTCTTT.

The rearrangement joins TRBV2 to TRBJ2-2; 7 bases match TRBD2. Germline CDR1 SNHLY, CDR2 FYNNEI. There are 16 residues in the CDR3. The V gene end was trimmed by 4 bases and the J gene end by 2 bases; junction bases not matched to a gene: 7. The CDR3 spells CASSVGLADNTGELFF. The CDR3 bases are TGTGCCAGCAGTGTCGGGCTAGCGGATAACACCGGGGAGCTGTTTTTT.

The rearrangement joins TRBV20-1 to TRBJ2-4; possibly TRBD1 or TRBD2 for D (5 bases each). Germline CDR1 reads DFQATT; CDR2 reads SNEGSKA (reference sequence). The ends were cut back, 3 bases at V and 1 base at J, with 7 bases in the middle. This CDR3 has 13 residues. CDR3 bases: TGCAGTGCTAGTGAGGGGGCCAAAAACATTCAGTACTTC. Translating gives CSASEGAKNIQYF.

The V and J genes are TRBV28 and TRBJ1-1; D is unclear. The CDR3 has 16 amino acids. V lost 1 base to trimming and J lost 3 bases, with 15 bases between them. Per the germline V gene, CDR1 is MDHEN and CDR2 is SYDVKM. The CDR3 is CASSLLGFRADTEAFF. As DNA, the CDR3 is TGTGCCAGCAGTTTATTAGGGTTCCGGGCGGACACTGAAGCTTTCTTT.

This chain connects TRBV20-1 to TRBJ2-2, with no clear D. Germline V lookup: CDR1 DFQATT, CDR2 SNEGSKA (reference sequence). With 3 bases removed from V and 5 bases from J, the gap between germline ends came to 10 bases. The CDR3 is 13 residues long. The CDR3 bases are TGCAGTGCTAGTTATAGGAGAACCGGGGAGCTGTTTTTT. Its protein product is CSASYRRTGELFF.

The V gene is TRBV2, the J gene TRBJ1-1; tentatively, D is TRBD1 (6 bases). The CDR3 is 14 residues long. Looked up from germline, CDR1 is SNHLY and CDR2 is FYNNEI. V was clipped by 7 bases and J by 2 bases, with 14 bases between them. This chain's CDR3 is CASKTGTHNTEAFF. CDR3 nucleotide sequence: TGTGCCAGCAAGACGGGGACACATAACACTGAAGCTTTCTTT.

Here the CDR3 DNA reads TGTGCCAGTAGTTCAAGGACAGGGGGCCATGAGCAGTTCTTC. Its protein product is CASSSRTGGHEQFF. The J gene is TRBJ2-1, the V gene TRBV19; 11 bases agree with TRBD1. Germline assignment: CDR1 LNHDA and CDR2 SQIVND (reference sequence). This CDR3 comprises 14 residues. The V gene end was trimmed by 5 bases and the J gene end by 8 bases; junction bases not matched to a gene: 5.

This clonotype was detected only a few times. This chain links TRBV11-2 with TRBJ1-6; D may be TRBD1 (5 bases). Germline V gene data show CDR1 as SGHAT and CDR2 as FQNNGV. V was shortened by 4 bases and J by 13 bases, with 17 bases between the two germline ends. The CDR3 is made up of 14 amino acids. The DNA for the CDR3 is TGTGCCAGCAGCTCTCTCCCCAGGGTGTCCCCCCTCCACTTT. This codes for CASSSLPRVSPLHF.